The text below deals with one T cell receptor (beta chain). Study processing details: How many nucleated cells were present was estimated from reference gene primer amplification. TCRdb keeps only in-frame clones here, not all; method: immunoSEQ multiplex PCR. The DNA gave D and trimming, while V, J and clone size come from that table. The profile shows some 140,000 clones, about 80% of them singletons. This CDR3 contains 14 residues. Trimming pared 5 bases from V and 2 bases from J, leaving 9 bases between. Germline CDR1 SGHAT, CDR2 FQNNGV. These data originate in a study of blood T cell repertoires in COVID-19. On the study more broadly: Sites across the United States, Italy and Spain contributed samples from acute and convalescent COVID-19. PBMCs, B-cell-depleted T cells, or T cells provided the cDNA or gDNA that made up the material.

Sequenced material: peripheral blood. The receptor was derived from a human donor in a cohort sampled during active COVID-19. This chain uses TRBV11-2 with TRBJ1-4, with a weak D call TRBD1 (5 bases). The CDR3 DNA reads TGTGCCAGCAGCCTACAGGCGACTAATGAAAAACTGTTTTTT. It translates to CASSLQATNEKLFF.